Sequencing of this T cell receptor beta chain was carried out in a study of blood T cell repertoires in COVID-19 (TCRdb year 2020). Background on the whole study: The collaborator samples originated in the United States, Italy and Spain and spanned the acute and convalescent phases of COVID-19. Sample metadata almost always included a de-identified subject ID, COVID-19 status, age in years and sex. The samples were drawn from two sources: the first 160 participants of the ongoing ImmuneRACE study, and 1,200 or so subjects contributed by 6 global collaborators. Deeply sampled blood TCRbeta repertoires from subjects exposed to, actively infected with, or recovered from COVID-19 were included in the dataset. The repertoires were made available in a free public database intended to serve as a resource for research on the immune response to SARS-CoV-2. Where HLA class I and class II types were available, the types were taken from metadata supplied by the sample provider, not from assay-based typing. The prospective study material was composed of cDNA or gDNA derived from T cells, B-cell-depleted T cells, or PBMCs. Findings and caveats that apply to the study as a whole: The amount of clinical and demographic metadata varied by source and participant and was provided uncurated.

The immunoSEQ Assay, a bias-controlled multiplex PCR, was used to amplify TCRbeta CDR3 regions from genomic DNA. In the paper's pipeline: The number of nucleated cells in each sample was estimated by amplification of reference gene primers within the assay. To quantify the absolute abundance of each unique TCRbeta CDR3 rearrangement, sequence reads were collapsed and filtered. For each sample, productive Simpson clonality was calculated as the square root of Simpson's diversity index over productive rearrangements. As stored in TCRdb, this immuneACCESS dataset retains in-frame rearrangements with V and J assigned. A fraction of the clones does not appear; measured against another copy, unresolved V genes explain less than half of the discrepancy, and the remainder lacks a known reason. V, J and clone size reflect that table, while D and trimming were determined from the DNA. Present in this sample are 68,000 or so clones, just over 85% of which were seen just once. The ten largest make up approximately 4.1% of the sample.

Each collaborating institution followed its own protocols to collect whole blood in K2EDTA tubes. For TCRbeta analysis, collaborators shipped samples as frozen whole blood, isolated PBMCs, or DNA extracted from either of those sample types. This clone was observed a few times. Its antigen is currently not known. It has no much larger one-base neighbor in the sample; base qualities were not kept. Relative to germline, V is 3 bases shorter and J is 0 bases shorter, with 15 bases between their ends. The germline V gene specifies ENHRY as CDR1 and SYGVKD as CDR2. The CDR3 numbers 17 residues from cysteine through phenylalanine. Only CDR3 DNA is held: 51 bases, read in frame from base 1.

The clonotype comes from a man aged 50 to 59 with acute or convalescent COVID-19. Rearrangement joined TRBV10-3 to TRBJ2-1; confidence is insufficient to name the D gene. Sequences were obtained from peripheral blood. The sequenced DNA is TGTGCCATCAGTGACCCACGACGCGGTAGCTCCTACAATGAGCAGTTCTTC. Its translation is CAISDPRRGSSYNEQFF.